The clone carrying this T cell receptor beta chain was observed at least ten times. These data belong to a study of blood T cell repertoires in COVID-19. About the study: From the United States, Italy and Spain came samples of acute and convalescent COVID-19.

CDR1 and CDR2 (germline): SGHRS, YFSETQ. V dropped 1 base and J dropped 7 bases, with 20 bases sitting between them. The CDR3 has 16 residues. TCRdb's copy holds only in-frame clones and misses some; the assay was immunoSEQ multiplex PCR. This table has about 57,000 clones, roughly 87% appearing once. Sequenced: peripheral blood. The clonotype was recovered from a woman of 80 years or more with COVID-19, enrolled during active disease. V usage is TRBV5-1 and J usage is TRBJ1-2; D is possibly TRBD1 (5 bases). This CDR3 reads CASSLYQEGRRGGYTF. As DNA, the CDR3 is TGCGCCAGCAGCTTGTATCAGGAGGGAAGGAGGGGTGGCTACACCTTC.